This T cell receptor (beta chain) was recorded in a study of blood T cell repertoires in COVID-19. The germline CDR1 and CDR2 sequences are KGHSH and LQKENI. The CDR3 is made up of 16 amino acids. V was trimmed by 3 bases and J by 4 bases, leaving 18 bases between them. Before they entered the study, exposed participants had met a COVID-19 case within 2 weeks. Per the original methods: Reference gene primers were amplified, and this amplification served to estimate nucleated cell counts. The assay was immunoSEQ multiplex PCR, and TCRdb's table has in-frame clones only and misses some. V, J and clone size reflect that table, while D and trimming were determined from the DNA. This table holds 250,000 or so clones, roughly 88% found once.

Sequenced: PBMCs or T cells enriched from blood (not recorded which). This TCR was recovered from a woman between 40 and 50 years old who had been exposed to COVID-19. V gene TRBV18 combines with J gene TRBJ1-1, with a possible D match to TRBD1 (6 bases). This chain's CDR3 is CASSPLAIIGGTEAFF. CDR3 DNA sequence: TGTGCCAGCTCACCGTTGGCGATTATAGGGGGCACTGAAGCTTTCTTT.